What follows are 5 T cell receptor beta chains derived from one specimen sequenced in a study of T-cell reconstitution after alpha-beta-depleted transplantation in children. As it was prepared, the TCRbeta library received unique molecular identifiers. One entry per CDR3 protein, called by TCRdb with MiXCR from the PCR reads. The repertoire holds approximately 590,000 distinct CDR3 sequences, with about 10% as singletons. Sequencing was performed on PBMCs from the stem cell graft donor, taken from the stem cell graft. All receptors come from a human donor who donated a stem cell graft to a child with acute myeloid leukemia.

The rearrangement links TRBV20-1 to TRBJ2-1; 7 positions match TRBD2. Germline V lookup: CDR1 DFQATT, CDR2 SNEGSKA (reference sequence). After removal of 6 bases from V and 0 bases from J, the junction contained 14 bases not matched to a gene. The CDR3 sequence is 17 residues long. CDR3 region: CSAEVASGLLSYNEQFF. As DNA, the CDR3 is TGCAGTGCAGAGGTGGCTAGCGGTCTCCTCTCCTACAATGAGCAGTTCTTC.

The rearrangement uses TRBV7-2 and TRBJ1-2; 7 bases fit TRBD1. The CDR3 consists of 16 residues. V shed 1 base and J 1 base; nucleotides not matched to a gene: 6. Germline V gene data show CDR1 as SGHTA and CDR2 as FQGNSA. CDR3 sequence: CASSLGLRGINYGYTF. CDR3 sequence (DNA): TGTGCCAGCAGCTTAGGGCTCAGGGGGATTAACTATGGCTACACCTTC. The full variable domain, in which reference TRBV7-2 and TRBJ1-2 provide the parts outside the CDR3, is GAGVSQSPSNKVTEKGKDVELRCDPISGHTALYWYRQSLGQGLEFLIYFQGNSAPDKSGLPSDRFSAERTGGSVSTLTIQRTQQEDSAVYLCASSLGLRGINYGYTFGSGTRLTVV.

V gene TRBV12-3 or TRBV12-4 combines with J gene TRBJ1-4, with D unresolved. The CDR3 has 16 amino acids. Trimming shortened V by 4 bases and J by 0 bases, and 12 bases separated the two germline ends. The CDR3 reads CASSSLTASTNEKLFF. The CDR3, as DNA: TGTGCCAGCAGTTCCCTCACAGCTTCAACTAATGAAAAACTGTTTTTT.

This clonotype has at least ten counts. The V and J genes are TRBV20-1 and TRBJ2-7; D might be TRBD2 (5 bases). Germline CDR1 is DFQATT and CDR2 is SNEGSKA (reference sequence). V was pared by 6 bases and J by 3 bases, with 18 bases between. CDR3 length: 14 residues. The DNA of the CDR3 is TGCAGTGCGGGGAAGGACTCCACTTACTACGAGCAGTACTTC. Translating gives CSAGKDSTYYEQYF.

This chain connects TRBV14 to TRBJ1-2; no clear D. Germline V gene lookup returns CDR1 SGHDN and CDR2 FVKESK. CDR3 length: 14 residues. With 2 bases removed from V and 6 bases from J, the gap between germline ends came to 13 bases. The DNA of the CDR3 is TGTGCCAGCAGCCAACAGCTCTCCTTCGATGGCTACACCTTC. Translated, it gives CASSQQLSFDGYTF.